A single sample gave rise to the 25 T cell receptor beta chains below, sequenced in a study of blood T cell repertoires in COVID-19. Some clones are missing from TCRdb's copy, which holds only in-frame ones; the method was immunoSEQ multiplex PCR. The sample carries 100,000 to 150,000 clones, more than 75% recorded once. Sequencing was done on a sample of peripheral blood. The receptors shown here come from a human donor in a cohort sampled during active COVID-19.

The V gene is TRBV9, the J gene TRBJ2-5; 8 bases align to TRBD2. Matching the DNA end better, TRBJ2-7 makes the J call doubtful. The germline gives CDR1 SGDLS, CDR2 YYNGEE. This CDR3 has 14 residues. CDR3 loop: CASSPREGTYEQYF. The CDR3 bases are TGTGCCAGCAGCCCTCGGGAGGGGACCTACGAGCAGTACTTC.

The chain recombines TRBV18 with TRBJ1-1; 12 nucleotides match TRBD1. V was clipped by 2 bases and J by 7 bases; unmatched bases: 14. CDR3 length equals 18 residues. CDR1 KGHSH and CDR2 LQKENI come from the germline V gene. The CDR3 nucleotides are TGTGCCAGCTCACCAAGAACCGGGACAGGGGGCTTCGGAGGTGAAGCTTTCTTT. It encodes CASSPRTGTGGFGGEAFF.

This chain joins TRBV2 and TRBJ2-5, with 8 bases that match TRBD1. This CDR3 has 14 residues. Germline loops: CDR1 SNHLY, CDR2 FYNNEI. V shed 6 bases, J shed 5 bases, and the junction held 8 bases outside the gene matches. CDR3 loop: CASSRDRGEETQYF. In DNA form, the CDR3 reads TGTGCCAGCAGCCGAGACAGGGGCGAGGAGACCCAGTACTTC.

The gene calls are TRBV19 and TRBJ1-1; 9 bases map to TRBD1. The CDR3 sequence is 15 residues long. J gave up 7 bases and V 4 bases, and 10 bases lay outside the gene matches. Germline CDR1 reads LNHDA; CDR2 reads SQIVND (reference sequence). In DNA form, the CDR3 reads TGTGCCAGTAGTAGGTTAGCGGGACAGGGTGGTGAAGCTTTCTTT. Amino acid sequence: CASSRLAGQGGEAFF. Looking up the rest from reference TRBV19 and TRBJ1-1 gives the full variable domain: DGGITQSPKYLFRKEGQNVTLSCEQNLNHDAMYWYRQDPGQGLRLIYYSQIVNDFQKGDIAEGYSVSREKKESFPLTVTSAQKNPTAFYLCASSRLAGQGGEAFFGQGTRLTVV.

Written as DNA, the CDR3 is TGTGCCAGCAGCTTATACGTGGGACAGGGGGAAGATACGCAGTATTTT. Translated: CASSLYVGQGEDTQYF. The rearrangement uses TRBV7-9 and TRBJ2-3, with 11 bases identical to TRBD1. In germline, CDR1 is SEHNR, CDR2 FQNEAQ (reference sequence). This CDR3 spans 16 amino acids. The V and J ends lost 2 bases and 5 bases, in that order; junction bases with no gene match: 6.

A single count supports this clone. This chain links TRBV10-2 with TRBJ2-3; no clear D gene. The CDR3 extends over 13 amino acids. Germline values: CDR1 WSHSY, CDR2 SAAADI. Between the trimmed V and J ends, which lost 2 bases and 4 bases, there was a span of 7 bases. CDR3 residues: CASSEGDPDTQYF. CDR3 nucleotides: TGCGCCAGCAGTGAGGGAGACCCAGATACGCAGTATTTT.

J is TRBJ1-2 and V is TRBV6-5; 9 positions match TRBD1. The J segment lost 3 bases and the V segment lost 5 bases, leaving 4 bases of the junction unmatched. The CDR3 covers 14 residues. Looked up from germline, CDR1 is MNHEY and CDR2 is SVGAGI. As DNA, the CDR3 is TGTGCCAGCAGTACAGGGGGCGTGGACTATGGCTACACCTTC. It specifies CASSTGGVDYGYTF.

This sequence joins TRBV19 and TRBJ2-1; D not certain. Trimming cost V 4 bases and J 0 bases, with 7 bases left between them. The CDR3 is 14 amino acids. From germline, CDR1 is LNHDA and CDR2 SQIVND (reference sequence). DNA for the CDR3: TGTGCCAGTAGTAGGTCGAGCTCCTACAATGAGCAGTTCTTC. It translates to CASSRSSSYNEQFF.

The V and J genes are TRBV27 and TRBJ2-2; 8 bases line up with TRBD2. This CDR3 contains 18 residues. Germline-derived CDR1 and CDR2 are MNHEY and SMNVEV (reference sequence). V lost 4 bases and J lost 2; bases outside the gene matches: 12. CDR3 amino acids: CASSSLGAGGPNTGELFF. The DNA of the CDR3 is TGTGCCAGCAGTTCCCTAGGGGCGGGGGGCCCAAACACCGGGGAGCTGTTTTTT.

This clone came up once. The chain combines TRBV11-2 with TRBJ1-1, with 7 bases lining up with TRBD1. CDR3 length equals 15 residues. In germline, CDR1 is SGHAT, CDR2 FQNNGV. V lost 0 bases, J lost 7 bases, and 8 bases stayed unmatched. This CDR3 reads CASSLDPTGPNEAFF. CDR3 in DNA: TGTGCCAGCAGCTTAGACCCGACAGGGCCCAATGAAGCTTTCTTT.

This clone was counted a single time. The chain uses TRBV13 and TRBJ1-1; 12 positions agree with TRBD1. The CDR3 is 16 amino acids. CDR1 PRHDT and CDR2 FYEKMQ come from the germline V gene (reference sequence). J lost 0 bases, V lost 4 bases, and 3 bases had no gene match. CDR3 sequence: CASSSGQGAVNTEAFF. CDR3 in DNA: TGTGCCAGCAGCTCGGGACAGGGGGCCGTGAACACTGAAGCTTTCTTT.

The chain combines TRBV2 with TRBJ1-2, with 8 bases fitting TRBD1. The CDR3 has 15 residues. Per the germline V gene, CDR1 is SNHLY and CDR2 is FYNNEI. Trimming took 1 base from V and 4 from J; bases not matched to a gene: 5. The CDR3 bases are TGTGCCAGCAGTGAAGTCGGCAGGGGGCCCTATGGCTACACCTTC. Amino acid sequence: CASSEVGRGPYGYTF.

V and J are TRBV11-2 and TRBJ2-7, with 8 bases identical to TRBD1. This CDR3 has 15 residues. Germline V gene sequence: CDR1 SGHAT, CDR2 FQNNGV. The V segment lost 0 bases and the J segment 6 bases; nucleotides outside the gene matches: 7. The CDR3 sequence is CASSLEGRGRFEQYF. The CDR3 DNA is TGTGCCAGCAGCTTAGAAGGCAGGGGGCGATTCGAGCAGTACTTC. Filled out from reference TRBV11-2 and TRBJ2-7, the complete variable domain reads EAGVAQSPRYKIIEKRQSVAFWCNPISGHATLYWYQQILGQGPKLLIQFQNNGVVDDSQLPKDRFSAERLKGVDSTLKIQPAKLEDSAVYLCASSLEGRGRFEQYFGPGTRLTVT.

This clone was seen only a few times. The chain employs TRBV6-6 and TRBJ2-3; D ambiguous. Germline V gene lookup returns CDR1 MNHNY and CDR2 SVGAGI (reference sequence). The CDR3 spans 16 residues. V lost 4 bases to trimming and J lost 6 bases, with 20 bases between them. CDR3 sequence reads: CASSSPPRLLSDTQYF. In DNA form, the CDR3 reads TGTGCCAGCAGTTCCCCCCCTAGGTTGTTGTCGGATACGCAGTATTTT.

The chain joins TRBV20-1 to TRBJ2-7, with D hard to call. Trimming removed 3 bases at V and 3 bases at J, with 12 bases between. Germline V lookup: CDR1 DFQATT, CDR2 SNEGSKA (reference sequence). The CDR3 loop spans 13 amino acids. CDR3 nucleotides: TGCAGTGCTAGTCCCCAGAGGATCTACGAGCAGTACTTC. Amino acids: CSASPQRIYEQYF.

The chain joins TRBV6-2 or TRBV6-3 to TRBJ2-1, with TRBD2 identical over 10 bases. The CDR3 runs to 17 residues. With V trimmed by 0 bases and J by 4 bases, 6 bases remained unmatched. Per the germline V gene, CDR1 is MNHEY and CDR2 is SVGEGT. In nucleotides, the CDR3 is TGTGCCAGCAGTTACTCGAGCGGGGGGGCAGCGTACAATGAGCAGTTCTTC. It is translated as CASSYSSGGAAYNEQFF.

This chain's CDR3 is CASSPSREQYF. CDR3 coding DNA: TGTGCCAGCAGTCCCTCCCGCGAGCAGTACTTC. J is TRBJ2-7 and V is TRBV28; D is undetermined. Trimming removed 5 bases from V and 6 bases from J, with 8 bases in between. The CDR3 sequence is 11 residues long. Per germline, CDR1 MDHEN and CDR2 SYDVKM. Full variable domain (outside the CDR3, taken from reference TRBV28 and TRBJ2-7): DVKVTQSSRYLVKRTGEKVFLECVQDMDHENMFWYRQDPGLGLRLIYFSYDVKMKEKGDIPEGYSVSREKKERFSLILESASTNQTSMYLCASSPSREQYFGPGTRLTVT.

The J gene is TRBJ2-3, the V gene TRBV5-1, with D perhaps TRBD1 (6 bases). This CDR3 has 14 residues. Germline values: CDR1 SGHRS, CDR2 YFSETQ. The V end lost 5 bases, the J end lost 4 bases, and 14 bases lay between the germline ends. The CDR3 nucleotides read TGCGCCAGCAGTGTATCAGGGGCCGCAGATACGCAGTATTTT. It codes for CASSVSGAADTQYF.

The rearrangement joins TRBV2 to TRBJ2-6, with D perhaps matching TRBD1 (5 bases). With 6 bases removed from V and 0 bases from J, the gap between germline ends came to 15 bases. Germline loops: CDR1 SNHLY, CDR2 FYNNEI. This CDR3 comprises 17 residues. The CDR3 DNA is TGTGCCAGCAGGGAGACAGCGCTCCTCTCTGGGGCCAACGTCCTGACTTTC. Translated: CASRETALLSGANVLTF.

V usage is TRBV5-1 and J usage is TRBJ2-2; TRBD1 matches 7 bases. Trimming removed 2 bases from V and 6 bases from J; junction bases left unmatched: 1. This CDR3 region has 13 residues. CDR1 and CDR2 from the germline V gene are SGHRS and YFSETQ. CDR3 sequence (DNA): TGCGCCAGCAGCTTTACAGGGGCCGGGGAGCTGTTTTTT. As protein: CASSFTGAGELFF.

CDR3 DNA: TGTGCCAGCAGCACCTCTAGCGGGGGGGCTGGTGAGCAGTTCTTC. This codes for CASSTSSGGAGEQFF. This chain joins TRBV3-1 (or the pseudogene TRBV3-2) and TRBJ2-1; the match to TRBD2 covers 12 bases. Germline CDR1 and CDR2: LGHDT and YNNKEL (reference sequence). This CDR3 region has 15 residues. The V and J ends lost 5 bases and 9 bases, in that order; junction bases with no gene match: 8.

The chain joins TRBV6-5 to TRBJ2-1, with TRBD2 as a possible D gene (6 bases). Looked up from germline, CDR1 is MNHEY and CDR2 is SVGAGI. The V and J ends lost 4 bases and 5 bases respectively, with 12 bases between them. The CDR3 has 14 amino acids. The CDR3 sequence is CASSWGDSNNEQFF. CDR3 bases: TGTGCCAGCAGTTGGGGGGACTCAAACAATGAGCAGTTCTTC.

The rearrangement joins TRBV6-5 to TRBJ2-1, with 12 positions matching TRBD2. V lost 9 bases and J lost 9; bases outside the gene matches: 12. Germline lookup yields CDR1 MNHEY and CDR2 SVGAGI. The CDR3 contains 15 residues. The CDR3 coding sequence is TGTGCCAGTAGAATCTGGGCTAGCGGGGGGGGTGAGCAGTTCTTC. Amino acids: CASRIWASGGGEQFF.

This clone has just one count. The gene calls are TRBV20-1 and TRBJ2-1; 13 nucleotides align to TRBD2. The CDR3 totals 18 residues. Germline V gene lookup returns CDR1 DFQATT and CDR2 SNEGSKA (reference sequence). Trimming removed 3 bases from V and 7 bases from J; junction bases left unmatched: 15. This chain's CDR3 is CSASVVGLAGALGNEQFF. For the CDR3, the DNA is TGCAGTGCTAGTGTGGTAGGACTAGCGGGAGCCCTAGGTAATGAGCAGTTCTTC.

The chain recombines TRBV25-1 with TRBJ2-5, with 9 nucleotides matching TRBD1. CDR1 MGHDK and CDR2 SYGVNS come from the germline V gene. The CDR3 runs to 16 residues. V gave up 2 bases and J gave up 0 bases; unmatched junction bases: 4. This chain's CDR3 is CASSEVGTGNQETQYF. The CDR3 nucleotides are TGTGCCAGCAGTGAAGTTGGGACAGGGAACCAAGAGACCCAGTACTTC.